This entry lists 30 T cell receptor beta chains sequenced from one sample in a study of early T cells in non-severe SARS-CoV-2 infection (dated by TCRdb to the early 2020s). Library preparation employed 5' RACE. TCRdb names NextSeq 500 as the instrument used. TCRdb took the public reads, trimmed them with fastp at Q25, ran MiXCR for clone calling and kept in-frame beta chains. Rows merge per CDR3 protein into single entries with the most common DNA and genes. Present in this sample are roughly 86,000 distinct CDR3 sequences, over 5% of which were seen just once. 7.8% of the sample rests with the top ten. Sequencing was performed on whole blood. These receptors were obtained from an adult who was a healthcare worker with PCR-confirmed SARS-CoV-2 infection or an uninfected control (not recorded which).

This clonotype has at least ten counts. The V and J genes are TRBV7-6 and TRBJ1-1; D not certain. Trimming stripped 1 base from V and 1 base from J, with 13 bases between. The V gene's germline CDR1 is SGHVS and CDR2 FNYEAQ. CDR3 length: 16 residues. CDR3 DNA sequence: TGTGCCAGCAGCTTAGTCAGGACCACACCGAACACTGAAGCTTTCTTT. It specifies CASSLVRTTPNTEAFF.

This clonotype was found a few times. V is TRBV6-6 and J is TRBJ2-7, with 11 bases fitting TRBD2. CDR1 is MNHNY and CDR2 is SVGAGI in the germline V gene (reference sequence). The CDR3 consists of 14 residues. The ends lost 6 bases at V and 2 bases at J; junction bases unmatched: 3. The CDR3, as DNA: TGTGCCAGCAGACCGACTAGCGGGGCCTACGAGCAGTACTTC. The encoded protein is CASRPTSGAYEQYF.

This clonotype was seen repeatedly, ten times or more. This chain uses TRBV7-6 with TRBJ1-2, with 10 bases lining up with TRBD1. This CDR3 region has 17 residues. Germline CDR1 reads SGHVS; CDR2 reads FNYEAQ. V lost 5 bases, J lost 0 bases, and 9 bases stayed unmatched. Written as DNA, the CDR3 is TGTGCCAGCAGCCCCCGGGACAGGGGAGAACCTAACTATGGCTACACCTTC. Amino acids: CASSPRDRGEPNYGYTF.

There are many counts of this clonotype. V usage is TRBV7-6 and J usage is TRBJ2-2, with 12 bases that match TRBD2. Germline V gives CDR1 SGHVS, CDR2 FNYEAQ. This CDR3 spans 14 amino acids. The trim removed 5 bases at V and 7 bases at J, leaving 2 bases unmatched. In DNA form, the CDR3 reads TGTGCCAGCAGCCCGACTAGCGGGGGCGGGGAGCTGTTTTTT. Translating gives CASSPTSGGGELFF.

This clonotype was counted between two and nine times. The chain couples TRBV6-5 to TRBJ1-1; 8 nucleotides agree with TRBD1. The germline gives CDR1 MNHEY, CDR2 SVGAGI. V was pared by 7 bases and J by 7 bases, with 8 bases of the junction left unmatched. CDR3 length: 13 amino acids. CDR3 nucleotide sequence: TGTGCCAGCATCCGAGACAGGGGCGGTGAAGCTTTCTTT. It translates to CASIRDRGGEAFF.

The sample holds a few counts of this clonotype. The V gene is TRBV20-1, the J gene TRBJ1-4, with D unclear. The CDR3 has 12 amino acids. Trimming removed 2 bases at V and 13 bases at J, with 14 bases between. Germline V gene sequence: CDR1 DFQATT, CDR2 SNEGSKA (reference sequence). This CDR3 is CSARQDHRRLFF. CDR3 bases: TGCAGTGCTAGACAGGATCATCGCCGACTGTTTTTT.

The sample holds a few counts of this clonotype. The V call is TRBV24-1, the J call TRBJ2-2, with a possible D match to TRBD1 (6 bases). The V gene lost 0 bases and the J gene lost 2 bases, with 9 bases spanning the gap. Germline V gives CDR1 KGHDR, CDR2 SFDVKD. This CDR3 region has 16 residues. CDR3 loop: CATSDLGGTNTGELFF. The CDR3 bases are TGTGCCACCAGTGATTTGGGGGGCACTAACACCGGGGAGCTGTTTTTT.

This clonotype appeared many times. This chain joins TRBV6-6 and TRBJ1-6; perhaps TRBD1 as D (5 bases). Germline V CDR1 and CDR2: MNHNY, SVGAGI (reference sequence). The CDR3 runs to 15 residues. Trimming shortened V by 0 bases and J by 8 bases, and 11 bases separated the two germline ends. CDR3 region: CASSYSQGIDSPLHF. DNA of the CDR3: TGTGCCAGCAGTTACTCGCAGGGTATCGATTCACCCCTCCACTTT.

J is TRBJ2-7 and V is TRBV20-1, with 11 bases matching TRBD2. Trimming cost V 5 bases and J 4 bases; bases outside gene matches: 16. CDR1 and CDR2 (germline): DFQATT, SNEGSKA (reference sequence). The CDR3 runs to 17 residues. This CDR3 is CSAWAPRIAGGPYEQYF. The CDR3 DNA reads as TGCAGTGCTTGGGCCCCCCGCATAGCGGGAGGGCCTTACGAGCAGTACTTC.

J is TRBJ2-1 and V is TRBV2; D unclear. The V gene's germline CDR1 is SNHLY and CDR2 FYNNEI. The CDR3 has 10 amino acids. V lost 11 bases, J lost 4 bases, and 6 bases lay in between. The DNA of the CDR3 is TGTGCCCTAGATTACAATGAGCAGTTCTTC. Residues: CALDYNEQFF.

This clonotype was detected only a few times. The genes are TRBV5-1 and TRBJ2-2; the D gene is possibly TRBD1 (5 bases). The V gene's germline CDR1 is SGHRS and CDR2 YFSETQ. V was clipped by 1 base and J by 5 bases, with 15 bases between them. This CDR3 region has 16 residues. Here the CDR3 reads CASSLQAGPRTGELFF. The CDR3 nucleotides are TGCGCCAGCAGCTTGCAGGCAGGGCCGAGGACCGGGGAGCTGTTTTTT.

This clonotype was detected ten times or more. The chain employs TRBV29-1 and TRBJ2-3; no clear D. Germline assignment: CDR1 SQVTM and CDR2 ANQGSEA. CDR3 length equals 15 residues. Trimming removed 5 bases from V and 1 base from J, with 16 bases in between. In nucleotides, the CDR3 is TGCAGCGTTTGGTTGCGTCAGTATGGCACAGATACGCAGTATTTT. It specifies CSVWLRQYGTDTQYF.

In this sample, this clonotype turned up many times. Written as DNA, the CDR3 is TGCGCCAGCAGCTTGGGTGACGAAGACAATGAGCAGTTCTTC. Protein product: CASSLGDEDNEQFF. The rearrangement uses TRBV5-1 and TRBJ2-1; D gene unclear. The ends were cut back, 0 bases at V and 5 bases at J, with 9 bases in the middle. This CDR3 is built from 14 residues. Germline V gives CDR1 SGHRS, CDR2 YFSETQ.

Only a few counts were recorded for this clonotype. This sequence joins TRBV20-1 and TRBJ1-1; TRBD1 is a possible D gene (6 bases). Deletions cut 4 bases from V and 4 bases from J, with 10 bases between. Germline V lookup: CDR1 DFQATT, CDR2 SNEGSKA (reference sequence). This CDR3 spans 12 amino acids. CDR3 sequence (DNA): TGCAGTGCTACGACAGGATTCACTGAAGCTTTCTTT. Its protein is CSATTGFTEAFF.

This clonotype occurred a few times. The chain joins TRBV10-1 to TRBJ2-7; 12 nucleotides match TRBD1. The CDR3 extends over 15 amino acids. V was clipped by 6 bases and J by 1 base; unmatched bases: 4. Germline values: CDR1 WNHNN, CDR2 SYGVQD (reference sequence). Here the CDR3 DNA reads TGCGCCAGCAGCAAGGGACAGGGGGCTTCCTACGAGCAGTACTTC. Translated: CASSKGQGASYEQYF.

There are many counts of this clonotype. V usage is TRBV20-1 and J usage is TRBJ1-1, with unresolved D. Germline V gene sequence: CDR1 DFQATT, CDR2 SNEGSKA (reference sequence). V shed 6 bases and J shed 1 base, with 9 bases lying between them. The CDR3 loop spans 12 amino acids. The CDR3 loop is CSAEHRNTEAFF. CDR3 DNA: TGCAGTGCAGAACATAGGAACACTGAAGCTTTCTTT.

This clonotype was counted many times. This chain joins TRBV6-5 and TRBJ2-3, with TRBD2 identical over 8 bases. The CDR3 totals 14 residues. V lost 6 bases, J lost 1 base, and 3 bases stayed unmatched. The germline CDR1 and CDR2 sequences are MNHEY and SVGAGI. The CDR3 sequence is CASRAGDGTDTQYF. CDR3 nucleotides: TGTGCCAGCAGAGCGGGAGATGGCACAGATACGCAGTATTTT.

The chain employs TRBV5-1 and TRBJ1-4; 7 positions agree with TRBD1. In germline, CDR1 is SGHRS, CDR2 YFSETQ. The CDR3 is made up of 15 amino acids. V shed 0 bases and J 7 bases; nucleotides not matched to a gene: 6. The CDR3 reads CASSLGVTGSEKLFF. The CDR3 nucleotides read TGCGCCAGCAGCTTGGGTGTGACAGGGAGTGAAAAACTGTTTTTT.

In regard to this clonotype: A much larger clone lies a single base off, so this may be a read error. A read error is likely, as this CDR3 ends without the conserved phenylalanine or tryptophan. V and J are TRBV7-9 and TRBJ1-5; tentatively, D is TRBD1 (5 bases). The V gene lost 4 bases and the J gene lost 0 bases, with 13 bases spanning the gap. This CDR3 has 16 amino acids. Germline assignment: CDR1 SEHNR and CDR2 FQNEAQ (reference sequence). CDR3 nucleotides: TGTGCCAGCAGCTACAACAGGACACTTAGCAATCAGCCCCAGCATATT. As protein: CASSYNRTLSNQPQHI.

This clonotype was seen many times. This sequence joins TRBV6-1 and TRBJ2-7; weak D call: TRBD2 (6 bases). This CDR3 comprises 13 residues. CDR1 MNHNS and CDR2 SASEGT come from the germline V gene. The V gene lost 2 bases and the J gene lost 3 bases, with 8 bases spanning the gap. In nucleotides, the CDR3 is TGTGCCAGCAGTGAATCGGGACTCTACGAGCAGTACTTC. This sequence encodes CASSESGLYEQYF.

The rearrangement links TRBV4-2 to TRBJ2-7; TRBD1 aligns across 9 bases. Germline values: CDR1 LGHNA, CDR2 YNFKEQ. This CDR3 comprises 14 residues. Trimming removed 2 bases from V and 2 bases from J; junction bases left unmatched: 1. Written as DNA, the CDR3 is TGTGCCAGCAGCCAACGGGACAGGGCCTACGAGCAGTACTTC. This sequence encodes CASSQRDRAYEQYF.

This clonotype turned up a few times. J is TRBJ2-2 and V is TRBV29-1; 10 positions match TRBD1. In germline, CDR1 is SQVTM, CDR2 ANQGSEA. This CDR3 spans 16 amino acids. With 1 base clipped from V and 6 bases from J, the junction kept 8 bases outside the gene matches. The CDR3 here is CSVEVMGQGKAGELFF. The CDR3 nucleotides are TGCAGCGTTGAAGTGATGGGACAGGGGAAGGCCGGGGAGCTGTTTTTT.

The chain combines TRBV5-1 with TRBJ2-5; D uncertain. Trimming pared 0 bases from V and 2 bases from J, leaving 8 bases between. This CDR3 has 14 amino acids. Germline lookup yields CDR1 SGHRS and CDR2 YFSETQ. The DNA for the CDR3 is TGCGCCAGCAGCTTGGTAGTCGGACAAGAGACCCAGTACTTC. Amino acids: CASSLVVGQETQYF.

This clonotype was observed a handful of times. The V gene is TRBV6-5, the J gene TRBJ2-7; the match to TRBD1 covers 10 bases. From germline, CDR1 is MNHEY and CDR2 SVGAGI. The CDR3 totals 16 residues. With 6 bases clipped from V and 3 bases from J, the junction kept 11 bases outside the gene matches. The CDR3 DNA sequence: TGTGCCAGCAGATTGAAGGGACAGGGGATCTTCTACGAGCAGTACTTC. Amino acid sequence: CASRLKGQGIFYEQYF.

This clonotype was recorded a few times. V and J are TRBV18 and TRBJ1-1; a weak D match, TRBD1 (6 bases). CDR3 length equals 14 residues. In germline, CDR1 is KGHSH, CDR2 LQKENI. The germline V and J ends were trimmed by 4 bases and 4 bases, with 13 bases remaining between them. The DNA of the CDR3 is TGTGCCAGCTCACGTTCGGACAGTCTCACTGAAGCTTTCTTT. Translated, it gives CASSRSDSLTEAFF.

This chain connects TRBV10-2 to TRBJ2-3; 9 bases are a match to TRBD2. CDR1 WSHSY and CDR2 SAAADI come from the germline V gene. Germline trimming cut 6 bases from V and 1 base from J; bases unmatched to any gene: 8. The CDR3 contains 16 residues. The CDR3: CASSQLAGHGTDTQYF. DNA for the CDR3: TGCGCCAGCAGCCAACTAGCGGGTCACGGCACAGATACGCAGTATTTT.

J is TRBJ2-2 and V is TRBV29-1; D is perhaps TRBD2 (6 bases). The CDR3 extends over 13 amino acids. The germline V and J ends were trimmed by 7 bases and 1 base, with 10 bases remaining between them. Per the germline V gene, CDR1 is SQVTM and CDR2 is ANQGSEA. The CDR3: CSATGLNTGELFF. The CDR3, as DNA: TGCAGCGCGACGGGACTGAACACCGGGGAGCTGTTTTTT.

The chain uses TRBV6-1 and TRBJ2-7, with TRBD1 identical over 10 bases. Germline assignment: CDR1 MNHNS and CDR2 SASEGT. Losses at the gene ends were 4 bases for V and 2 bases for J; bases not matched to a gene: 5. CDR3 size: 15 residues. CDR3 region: CASSAGQGRTYEQYF. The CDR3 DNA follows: TGTGCCAGCAGTGCGGGACAGGGGAGGACCTACGAGCAGTACTTC.

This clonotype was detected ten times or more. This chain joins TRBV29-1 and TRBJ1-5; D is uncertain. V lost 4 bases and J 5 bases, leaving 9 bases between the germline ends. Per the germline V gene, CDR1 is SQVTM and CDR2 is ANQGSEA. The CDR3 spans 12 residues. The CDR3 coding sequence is TGCAGCGTTGGTGATGGGGATCAGCCCCAGCATTTT. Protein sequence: CSVGDGDQPQHF.

Here the CDR3 reads CASSSMSITGFTGELFF. The CDR3 DNA reads TGTGCCAGCAGCTCAATGAGTATCACAGGGTTCACCGGGGAGCTGTTTTTT. The chain has TRBV11-2 and TRBJ2-2; possible D gene TRBD1, 6 bases. CDR1 is SGHAT, CDR2 FQNNGV, per germline. This CDR3 spans 17 amino acids. V dropped 4 bases and J dropped 4 bases, with 19 bases sitting between them.